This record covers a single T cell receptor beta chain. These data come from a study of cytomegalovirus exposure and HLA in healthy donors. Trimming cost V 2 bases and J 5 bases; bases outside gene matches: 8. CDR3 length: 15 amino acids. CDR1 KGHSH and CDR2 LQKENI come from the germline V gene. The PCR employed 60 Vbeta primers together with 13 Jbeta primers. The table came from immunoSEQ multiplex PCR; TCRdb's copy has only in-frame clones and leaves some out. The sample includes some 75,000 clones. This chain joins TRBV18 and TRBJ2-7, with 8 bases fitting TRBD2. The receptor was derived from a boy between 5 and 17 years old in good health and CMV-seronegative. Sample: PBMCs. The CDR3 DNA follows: TGTGCCAGCTCACCAAGAGCGGGAGATGCCCACGAGCAGTACTTC. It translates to CASSPRAGDAHEQYF.